This TCR beta chain was observed in a study of T cells in Graves' hyperthyroidism and ophthalmopathy. For Graves' hyperthyroidism to be stable, ophthalmopathy could not progress within 18 months. Hyperthyroidism had been newly diagnosed in patients aged 18 to 65, and its duration was under 2 months. Criteria for exclusion of patients were uncontrolled infection, other autoimmune disease, pregnancy or lactation. CDR1 and CDR2 (germline): DFQATT, SNEGSKA (reference sequence). The CDR3 has 14 amino acids. TCR beta CDR3 region amplification was performed from RNA transcripts. With the HTBI primer set, the TCR CDR3 went through a first round of RT-PCR. Via MiXCR, TCRdb re-called the multiplex PCR reads, giving one row per CDR3 protein. The sample carries fewer than 600,000 distinct CDR3 sequences, around 13% recorded once. Study-level points and caveats: Ophthalmopathy was identified by the model a median approximately 6.4 months ahead of onset.

Remarks on this clonotype: Antigen unknown. An end of the junction differs from the germline gene, which may be a read error.

Sequencing input: blood. The chain couples TRBV20-1 to TRBJ2-2; weak D call: TRBD1 (6 bases). The sequence derives from a woman between 40 and 50 years old with Graves' hyperthyroidism. The CDR3 DNA is TGCAGTGCTAGTGGGACACAGAACATCGGGGAGCTGTTTTTT. The encoded protein is CSASGTQNIGELFF.